This TCR beta chain was retrieved from a study of blood T cells in healthy people across ages. General study results and limits: PBMCs left unsorted prevented a conclusive naive versus antigen-experienced comparison.

For the second PCR, which ran for 7 to 11 cycles, a sample-barcoded 5' primer and a J-beta primer mix were used. Every sample gave at least 2.5 million paired-end reads containing CDR3. TCRdb used MiXCR to reprocess the 5' RACE reads, holding one entry per CDR3 protein. The top ten hold approximately 0.75% of the sample, which has around 1,000,000 distinct CDR3 sequences, 25% seen once. The table lists this clonotype with a few counts. Its antigen is unidentified. This same sample was also taken into another study, of T cells of mothers and their children. That publication notes: Material was donated by three healthy Caucasian mothers and their six children. The analysis detected no persistent microchimeric T cell clones.

Source material: blood. The TCR sequence derives from a girl aged 2 to 9 in good health.

The CDR3 here is CASSGLPRPDTQYF. The DNA for the CDR3 is TGTGCCAGCTCGGGCCTACCTAGACCAGATACGCAGTATTTT. This rearrangement joins TRBV6-5 to TRBJ2-3; D call uncertain. V dropped 8 bases and J dropped 4 bases, with 16 bases sitting between them. Germline loops: CDR1 MNHEY, CDR2 SVGAGI. This CDR3 has 14 amino acids.